The rows below give T cell receptor beta chains drawn from one sample of a study of blood T cell repertoires in COVID-19. Data came from immunoSEQ multiplex PCR; TCRdb stores just in-frame clones and leaves some out. The sample has around 140,000 clones, about 86% seen once. Sequenced: PBMCs or T cells enriched from blood (not recorded which). These receptors all come from a man between 35 and 55 years old with acute COVID-19. CDR3s include the opening cysteine and the closing phenylalanine or tryptophan. A row's size may be missing; if present it is once, few, many or a size class.

CDR3: CAWDFRGFNTEAFF; length: 14; size: .; J: TRBJ1-1; V: TRBV30
CDR3: CASDPGVAGGFADTQYF; length: 17; size: .; J: TRBJ2-3; V: TRBV28
CDR3: CASSRGTSGIGQETQYF; length: 17; size: .; J: TRBJ2-5; V: TRBV21-1
CDR3: CASSLGQGSDTQYF; length: 14; size: .; J: TRBJ2-3; V: TRBV5-1
CDR3: CATSRDRGVGTDTQYF; length: 16; size: .; J: TRBJ2-3; V: TRBV15
CDR3: CASRSGQGLKPLHF; length: 14; size: .; J: TRBJ1-6; V: TRBV7-8
CDR3: CASSSLGGAWETQYF; length: 15; size: .; J: TRBJ2-5; V: TRBV9
CDR3: CASSTRGVAGELSDTQYF; length: 18; size: .; J: TRBJ2-3; V: TRBV9
CDR3: CASSESLRDGELFF; length: 14; size: .; J: TRBJ2-2; V: TRBV10-1
CDR3: CASSLSGSSDEQYF; length: 14; size: .; J: TRBJ2-7; V: TRBV7-2
CDR3: CALAGTGQETQYF; length: 13; size: .; J: TRBJ2-5; V: TRBV30
CDR3: CASTGTSRKETQYF; length: 14; size: .; J: TRBJ2-5; V: TRBV2
CDR3: CASSSGQGRSTEAFF; length: 15; size: .; J: TRBJ1-1; V: TRBV7-3
CDR3: CASSVSGQGISEAFF; length: 15; size: once; J: TRBJ1-1; V: TRBV2
CDR3: CASSSYWDTSYEQYF; length: 15; size: .; J: TRBJ2-7; V: TRBV6-5
CDR3: CASSGRETQYF; length: 11; size: .; J: TRBJ2-5; V: TRBV19
CDR3: CASSQPLRGPTFALF; length: 15; size: .; J: TRBJ1-2; V: TRBV23-1
CDR3: CASSAGQDNEKLFF; length: 14; size: .; J: TRBJ1-4; V: TRBV6-5
CDR3: CAWTGTGNSPLHF; length: 13; size: .; J: TRBJ1-6; V: TRBV30
CDR3: CAIGREGPYEQYF; length: 13; size: .; J: TRBJ2-7; V: TRBV28
CDR3: CASEGEVSTEAFF; length: 13; size: .; J: TRBJ1-1; V: TRBV19
CDR3: CASSPPVTGYTF; length: 12; size: .; J: TRBJ1-2; V: TRBV6-2/TRBV6-3
CDR3: CASSPRTGIHTEAFF; length: 15; size: once; J: TRBJ1-1; V: TRBV18
CDR3: CATSEPLAGGQDTQYF; length: 16; size: .; J: TRBJ2-3; V: TRBV24-1
CDR3: CASSEGQSTDTQYF; length: 14; size: .; J: TRBJ2-3; V: TRBV6-4
CDR3: CASTIRGVAGTSEYF; length: 15; size: .; J: TRBJ2-3; V: TRBV27
CDR3: CAISRQVPNTGELFF; length: 15; size: .; J: TRBJ2-2; V: TRBV10-3
CDR3: CASSSLQGVYGYTF; length: 14; size: .; J: TRBJ1-2; V: TRBV7-2
CDR3: CASSFRQVGDTEAFF; length: 15; size: .; J: TRBJ1-1; V: TRBV5-1
CDR3: CASSSSGRYNEQFF; length: 14; size: .; J: TRBJ2-1; V: TRBV7-9
CDR3: CASSLDRRSGETQYF; length: 15; size: once; J: TRBJ2-5; V: TRBV5-8
CDR3: CASSLRQGYEQYF; length: 13; size: .; J: TRBJ2-7; V: TRBV6-5
CDR3: CASSSPGTSGNDEQFF; length: 16; size: .; J: TRBJ2-1; V: TRBV5-1
CDR3: CASGPSPDTQYF; length: 12; size: .; J: TRBJ2-3; V: TRBV3-1/TRBV3-2
CDR3: CASSLRPGDTSPLHF; length: 15; size: .; J: TRBJ1-6; V: TRBV5-1
CDR3: CASKGQGIAYGYTF; length: 14; size: .; J: TRBJ1-2; V: TRBV30
CDR3: CASSPRPEGNYGYTF; length: 15; size: once; J: TRBJ1-2; V: TRBV7-2
CDR3: CASSWGDRTEGSEQYF; length: 16; size: .; J: TRBJ2-7; V: TRBV5-1
CDR3: CASSIGTGEKTGELFF; length: 16; size: once; J: TRBJ2-2; V: TRBV19
CDR3: CASSRWTEAFF; length: 11; size: .; J: TRBJ1-1; V: TRBV19
CDR3: CAISESGSYEQYF; length: 13; size: .; J: TRBJ2-7; V: TRBV10-3
CDR3: CASSQLLGSSYNEQFF; length: 16; size: .; J: TRBJ2-1; V: TRBV3-1/TRBV3-2
CDR3: CASSPRQGGQGGNQPQHF; length: 18; size: few; J: TRBJ1-5; V: TRBV18
CDR3: CASSQERKVLSYNEQFF; length: 17; size: .; J: TRBJ2-1; V: TRBV14
CDR3: CASSSLGQGGTEAFF; length: 15; size: .; J: TRBJ1-1; V: TRBV7-2
CDR3: CASATGTGISETQYF; length: 15; size: .; J: TRBJ2-5; V: TRBV28
CDR3: CASSESGPGSYNEQFF; length: 16; size: .; J: TRBJ2-1; V: TRBV10-2
CDR3: CASSLEGGLAGNEQFF; length: 16; size: .; J: TRBJ2-1; V: TRBV7-3
CDR3: CASTPTSDPSTDTQYF; length: 16; size: .; J: TRBJ2-3; V: TRBV19
CDR3: CASSVSSGGARETQYF; length: 16; size: .; J: TRBJ2-5; V: TRBV7-9
CDR3: CASSWGLASPGELFF; length: 15; size: .; J: TRBJ2-2; V: TRBV5-1
CDR3: CASSLRTAELFF; length: 12; size: .; J: TRBJ1-4; V: TRBV5-6
CDR3: CASSLDASGSAGELFF; length: 16; size: .; J: TRBJ2-2; V: TRBV7-2
CDR3: CASSPRQGGDGYTF; length: 14; size: .; J: TRBJ1-2; V: TRBV16
CDR3: CASSFGQVNEQFF; length: 13; size: .; J: TRBJ2-1; V: TRBV11-2
CDR3: CASSSYSGSGETQYF; length: 15; size: few; J: TRBJ2-5; V: TRBV5-5
CDR3: CASSYDGTYTDTQYF; length: 15; size: .; J: TRBJ2-3; V: TRBV19
CDR3: CASSPRTTGTNTGELFF; length: 17; size: once; J: TRBJ2-2; V: TRBV3-1/TRBV3-2
CDR3: CASSLDPGTSVRRYNEQFF; length: 19; size: .; J: TRBJ2-1; V: TRBV5-1
CDR3: CATKAGVNGNQPQHF; length: 15; size: .; J: TRBJ1-5; V: TRBV5-1